A selection of T cell receptor beta chains follows, all from one sample in a study of cytomegalovirus exposure and HLA in healthy donors. The table came from immunoSEQ multiplex PCR; TCRdb's copy has only in-frame clones and leaves some out. The sample contains a few hundred thousand clones, 65% to 80% of which appear only once. Sample: PBMCs. The receptors here all came from a man in his forties in good health and CMV-seronegative. Both conserved end residues are part of each CDR3. The D gene is left open where the match is weak. Expanded clones are given a class, and other clones once, few, many or no size at all.

clone_size	v_call	j_call	d_call	cdr3_length	cdr3_aa	cdr3_nt
-	TRBV30	TRBJ1-5	-	14	CAWSSTASNQPQHF	TGTGCCTGGAGTTCGACAGCCAGCAATCAGCCCCAGCATTTT
-	TRBV11-2	TRBJ1-1	-	14	CASSFGTGSIEAFF	TGTGCCAGCAGTTTCGGTACAGGGAGCATTGAAGCTTTCTTT
-	TRBV29-1	TRBJ1-5	-	15	CSVDQGPGWNQPQHF	TGCAGCGTTGATCAGGGGCCTGGGTGGAATCAGCCCCAGCATTTT
-	TRBV13	TRBJ2-7	TRBD2	16	CASSSQAGGGQWEQYF	TGTGCCAGCAGCTCCCAAGCGGGGGGAGGCCAATGGGAGCAGTACTTC
-	TRBV5-1	TRBJ2-7	TRBD1	15	CASSLRDRPSYEQYF	TGCGCCAGCAGCTTGAGGGACAGGCCCTCCTACGAGCAGTACTTC
-	TRBV29-1	TRBJ2-2	-	14	CSVEVSAGTGELFF	TGCAGCGTTGAAGTATCGGCGGGGACCGGGGAGCTGTTTTTT
-	TRBV2	TRBJ1-1	-	15	CASSLLDSRYFEAFF	TGTGCCAGCAGTTTACTGGATAGCCGCTACTTTGAAGCTTTCTTT
-	TRBV27	TRBJ1-5	-	17	CASSLTGTQYSNQPQHF	TGTGCCAGCAGTTTAACCGGGACACAGTATAGCAATCAGCCCCAGCATTTT
-	TRBV29-1	TRBJ2-3	TRBD2	21	CSVGGSPGLAGGYASTDTQYF	TGCAGCGTAGGTGGGAGTCCGGGACTAGCGGGGGGCTACGCCAGCACAGATACGCAGTATTTT
once	TRBV10-3	TRBJ1-4	-	15	CAISETRQVNEKLFF	TGTGCCATCAGTGAAACCCGGCAGGTTAATGAAAAACTGTTTTTT
few	TRBV30	TRBJ2-5	TRBD1	14	CAWGDRAALETQYF	TGTGCCTGGGGGGACAGGGCTGCGCTTGAGACCCAGTACTTC
-	TRBV4-1	TRBJ2-5	-	15	CASSQAGTGPVSQYF	TGCGCCAGCAGCCAAGCCGGGACTGGCCCAGTCTCCCAGTACTTC
-	TRBV28	TRBJ2-5	TRBD2	18	CASSSGLAGGPGMETQYF	TGTGCCAGCAGTTCAGGACTAGCGGGAGGGCCGGGGATGGAGACCCAGTACTTC
few	TRBV7-2	TRBJ2-5	TRBD2	17	CASSLGVLAGGQETQYF	TGTGCCAGCAGCTTGGGGGTTCTAGCGGGGGGGCAAGAGACCCAGTACTTC
-	TRBV27	TRBJ2-5	-	14	CASSLSGPRETQYF	TGTGCCAGCAGTTTATCCGGCCCGAGGGAGACCCAGTACTTC
-	TRBV5-1	TRBJ2-5	TRBD1	15	CASSPGTGGGETQYF	TGCGCCAGCAGCCCCGGGACAGGGGGAGGAGAGACCCAGTACTTC
-	TRBV27	TRBJ1-1	TRBD1	15	CASSSTTGGFTEAFF	TGTGCCAGCAGTTCCACGACAGGGGGTTTTACTGAAGCTTTCTTT
-	TRBV27	TRBJ2-1	-	17	CASSLRAGMSSYNEQFF	TGTGCCAGCAGTTTGAGGGCGGGTATGAGCTCCTACAATGAGCAGTTCTTC
-	TRBV6-6	TRBJ1-2	TRBD1	13	CASSTGQGDGYTF	TGTGCCAGCAGTACGGGACAGGGGGATGGCTACACCTTC
-	TRBV7-9	TRBJ2-5	TRBD2	15	CSSSLAGGPRETQYF	TGTTCCAGCAGCTTAGCGGGAGGGCCGCGAGAGACCCAGTACTTC
-	TRBV7-2	TRBJ1-6	TRBD1	14	CASSRGQYNSPLHF	TGTGCCAGCAGCCGGGGACAGTATAATTCACCCCTCCACTTT
-	TRBV7-9	TRBJ2-3	TRBD2	16	CASSHELSGGADTQYF	TGTGCCAGCAGCCACGAGCTTAGCGGGGGGGCAGATACGCAGTATTTT
-	TRBV9	TRBJ2-2	-	12	CASSPYTGELFF	TGTGCCAGCAGCCCTTACACCGGGGAGCTGTTTTTT
-	TRBV4-1	TRBJ2-7	TRBD2	17	CASSQGDLAGADYEQYF	TGCGCCAGCAGCCAAGGGGACCTAGCGGGAGCGGACTACGAGCAGTACTTC
few	TRBV9	TRBJ2-1	TRBD2	16	CASSVGRAGGEDEQFF	TGTGCCAGCAGCGTAGGTCGAGCGGGAGGCGAGGATGAGCAGTTCTTC
many	TRBV28	TRBJ2-3	TRBD2	18	CASTLGLPGGRAWDTQYF	TGTGCCAGCACTCTGGGCCTCCCGGGCGGGAGGGCCTGGGATACGCAGTATTTT
-	TRBV5-1	TRBJ1-3	-	17	CASSPRFGGVTGNTIYF	TGCGCCAGCAGCCCCCGCTTCGGAGGTGTGACTGGAAACACCATATATTTT
few	TRBV11-2	TRBJ1-1	-	13	CASSFSENTEAFF	TGTGCCAGCAGCTTTTCAGAAAACACTGAAGCTTTCTTT
-	TRBV18	TRBJ2-1	-	12	CASSPLGSEQFF	TGTGCCAGCTCACCACTAGGGAGCGAGCAGTTCTTC
few	TRBV4-1	TRBJ2-3	TRBD2	16	CASSRVERGEGDTQYF	TGCGCCAGCAGCCGGGTGGAGCGGGGGGAGGGGGATACGCAGTATTTT
-	TRBV11-2	TRBJ2-7	-	12	CASSWGGAEQYF	TGTGCCAGCAGCTGGGGGGGCGCCGAGCAGTACTTC
-	TRBV27	TRBJ2-1	-	12	CASSFSPDEQFF	TGTGCCAGCAGTTTTTCGCCGGATGAGCAGTTCTTC
-	TRBV18	TRBJ2-1	TRBD2	14	CASSPRGLENEQFF	TGTGCCAGCTCACCAAGGGGACTAGAGAATGAGCAGTTCTTC
once	TRBV18	TRBJ2-3	-	15	CASSPFLQGTDTQYF	TGTGCCAGCTCACCATTCTTGCAGGGAACAGATACGCAGTATTTT
-	TRBV19	TRBJ1-4	-	16	CASSTGQTATNEKLFF	TGTGCCAGTAGTACCGGACAGACGGCAACTAATGAAAAACTGTTTTTT
-	TRBV7-8	TRBJ2-5	TRBD2	16	CASSPTWGGTQETQYF	TGTGCCAGCAGCCCCACGTGGGGGGGAACCCAAGAGACCCAGTACTTC
-	TRBV28	TRBJ2-2	-	15	CASTRRLANTGELFF	TGTGCCAGCACCCGAAGACTGGCGAACACCGGGGAGCTGTTTTTT
-	TRBV10-3	TRBJ2-1	TRBD1	18	CAISDWTVTGRKYNEQFF	TGTGCCATCAGTGATTGGACCGTGACAGGGCGGAAATACAATGAGCAGTTCTTC
once	TRBV4-2	TRBJ1-2	-	14	CASSQGGSFDGYTF	TGTGCCAGCAGCCAAGGCGGGTCGTTCGATGGCTACACCTTC
-	TRBV7-2	TRBJ2-3	-	16	CASTDRSPRGTDTQYF	TGTGCCAGCACTGACAGGTCCCCCCGGGGCACAGATACGCAGTATTTT
-	TRBV7-9	TRBJ2-1	-	11	CASSLTNEQFF	TGTGCCAGCAGCTTAACTAATGAGCAGTTCTTC